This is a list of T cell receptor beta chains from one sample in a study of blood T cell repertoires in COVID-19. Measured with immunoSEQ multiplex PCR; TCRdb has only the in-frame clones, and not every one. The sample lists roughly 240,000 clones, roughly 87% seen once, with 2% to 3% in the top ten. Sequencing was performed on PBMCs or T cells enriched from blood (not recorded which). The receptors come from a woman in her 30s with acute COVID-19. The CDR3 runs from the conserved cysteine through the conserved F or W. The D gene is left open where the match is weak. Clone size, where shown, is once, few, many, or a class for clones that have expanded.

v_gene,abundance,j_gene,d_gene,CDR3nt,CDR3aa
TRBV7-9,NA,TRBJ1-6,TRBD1,TGTGCCAGCAGCCAGACAGGGTATAATTCACCCCTCCACTTT,CASSQTGYNSPLHF
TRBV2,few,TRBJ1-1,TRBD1,TGTGCCAGCAGGGGCAGGGGGTCGACTGAAGCTTTCTTT,CASRGRGSTEAFF
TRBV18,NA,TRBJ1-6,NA,TGTGCCAGCTCACGCGAGGGTTATAATTCACCCCTCCACTTT,CASSREGYNSPLHF
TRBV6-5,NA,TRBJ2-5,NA,TGTGCCAGCAGTTCCCGGCGGGTGCTGTACTTC,CASSSRRVLYF
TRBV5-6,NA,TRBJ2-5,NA,TGTGCCAGCAGGAAAAGAGGCTCTCTCGGGACCCAGTACTTC,CASRKRGSLGTQYF
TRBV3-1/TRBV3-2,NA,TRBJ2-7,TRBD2,TGTGCCAGCAGCCCGGGACTAGCGGTGACCTACGAGCAGTACTTC,CASSPGLAVTYEQYF
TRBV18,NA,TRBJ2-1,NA,TGTGCCAGCTCACTAGAAACGAGGGGACTTCGACTCTCGGAGCAGTTCTTC,CASSLETRGLRLSEQFF
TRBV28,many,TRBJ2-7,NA,TGTGCCAGCAGTTGGGGCCTCTACGAGCAGTACTTC,CASSWGLYEQYF
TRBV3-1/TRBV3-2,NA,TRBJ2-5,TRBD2,TGTGCCAGCAGCCTCACGACTAGCGGGGGGGCCAAGACCCAGTACTTC,CASSLTTSGGAKTQYF
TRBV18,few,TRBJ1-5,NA,TGTGCCAGCTCACCCCCAGGGACATTATATCAGCCCCAGCATTTT,CASSPPGTLYQPQHF
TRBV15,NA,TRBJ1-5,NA,TGTGCCACCAGCAGAGATCTCGGTACCGAGTATAGCAATCAGCCCCAGCATTTT,CATSRDLGTEYSNQPQHF
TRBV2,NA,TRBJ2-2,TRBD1,TGTGCCAGCAGCGACAGGGATACTACCGGGGAGCTGTTTTTT,CASSDRDTTGELFF
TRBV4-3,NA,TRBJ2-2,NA,TGCGCCAGCAGCCAAGGGGCAGGGTCGAACACCGGGGAGCTGTTTTTT,CASSQGAGSNTGELFF
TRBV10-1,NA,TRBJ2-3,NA,TGCGCCAGCAGTGAAGGTGTGGGGCTGGGAACAGATACGCAGTATTTT,CASSEGVGLGTDTQYF
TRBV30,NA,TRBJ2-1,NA,TGTGCCTGGACCAACTACGTTGAGCAGTTCTTC,CAWTNYVEQFF
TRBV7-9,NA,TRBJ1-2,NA,TGTGCCAGCAGCGATTCCGGGATGGAGGATCACTATGGCTACACCTTC,CASSDSGMEDHYGYTF
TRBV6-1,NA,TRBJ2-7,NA,TGTGCCAGCAGTGAAGCGGGGGGGCCTTACGAGCAGTACTTC,CASSEAGGPYEQYF
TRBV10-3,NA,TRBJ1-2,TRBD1,TGTGCCATCAGTGAGAAGGGACAGAACTATGGCTACACCTTC,CAISEKGQNYGYTF
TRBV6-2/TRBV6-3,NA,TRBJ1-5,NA,TGTGCCAGCAGTTCGCCTGAAGGGGAGGCTTCAATGTATCAGCCCCAGCATTTT,CASSSPEGEASMYQPQHF
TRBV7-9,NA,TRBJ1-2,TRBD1,TGTGCCAGCAGCTTAGGTTGGGCCGGAGGGGGCCGTGGCTACACCTTC,CASSLGWAGGGRGYTF
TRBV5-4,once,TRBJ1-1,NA,TGTGCCAGCAGCTTGGGGGAGGGGTTGAACACTGAAGCTTTCTTT,CASSLGEGLNTEAFF
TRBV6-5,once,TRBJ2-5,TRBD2,TGTGCCAGCAGTTACGGACTAGCGGGGGAGAAAGAGACCCAGTACTTC,CASSYGLAGEKETQYF
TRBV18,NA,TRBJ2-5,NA,TGTGCCAGCTCACCATATAAACTGGTTGGAGAGACCCAGTACTTC,CASSPYKLVGETQYF
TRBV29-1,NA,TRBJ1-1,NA,TGCAGCGGCGTCAGGGCGATGGGCACTGAAGCTTTCTTT,CSGVRAMGTEAFF
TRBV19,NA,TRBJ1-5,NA,TGTGCCAGTCACGAGGTCGTTCTTTATAGCAATCAGCCCCAGCATTTT,CASHEVVLYSNQPQHF
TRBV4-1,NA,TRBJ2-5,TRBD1,TGCGCCAGCAGCCAACTACAGGGGGACCAAGAGACCCAGTACTTC,CASSQLQGDQETQYF
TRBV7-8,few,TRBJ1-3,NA,TGTGCCAGCAGCTTAGGAGCAGGGAGGTCTGGAAACACCATATATTTT,CASSLGAGRSGNTIYF
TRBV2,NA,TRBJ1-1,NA,TGTGCCAGCCGTCAGGGTATCCAAATTAAAGCTTTCTTT,CASRQGIQIKAFF
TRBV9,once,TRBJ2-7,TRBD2,TGTGCCAGCAGCGTAGATGGGGGGGGCTCCTACGAGCAGTACTTC,CASSVDGGGSYEQYF
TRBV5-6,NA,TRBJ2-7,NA,TGTGCCAGCAGCTTGGCAGGCGTCTCCTACGAGCAGTACTTC,CASSLAGVSYEQYF
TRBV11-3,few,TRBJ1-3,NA,TGTGCCAGCAGCTTAAACAGGGGAAACACCATATATTTT,CASSLNRGNTIYF
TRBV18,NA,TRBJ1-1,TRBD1,TGTGCCAGCTCACCAAAAACAGGGGGGGGCACTGAAGCTTTCTTT,CASSPKTGGGTEAFF
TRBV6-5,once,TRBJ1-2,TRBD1,TGTGCCAGCACTCCGGGACAGGACCATAGAGGCTACACCTTC,CASTPGQDHRGYTF
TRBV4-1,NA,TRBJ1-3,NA,TGCGCCAGCAGCCCGGAGGGCCGGCCCTCTGGAAACACCATATATTTT,CASSPEGRPSGNTIYF
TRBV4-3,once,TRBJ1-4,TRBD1,TGCGCCAGCAGCCGGGACAGGGGGCCTGAAAAACTGTTTTTT,CASSRDRGPEKLFF
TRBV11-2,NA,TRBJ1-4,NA,TGTGCCAGCAGCCCGGGGGTGGATGAAAAACTGTTTTTT,CASSPGVDEKLFF
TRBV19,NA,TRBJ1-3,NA,TGTGCCAGTAGTCTGGGACTTTCTGGAAACACCATATATTTT,CASSLGLSGNTIYF
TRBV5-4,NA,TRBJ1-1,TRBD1,TGTGCCAGCAGCGCCGGGACAGAAATGAACACTGAAGCTTTCTTT,CASSAGTEMNTEAFF
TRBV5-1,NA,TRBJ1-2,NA,TGCGCCAGCAGCTTGGCGTGGGAGGAGGTGGTAAAGAATGGCTACACCTTC,CASSLAWEEVVKNGYTF
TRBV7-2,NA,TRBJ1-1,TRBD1,TGTGCCAGCAGCCCCCGGGACAGGGTTCGGACTGAAGCTTTCTTT,CASSPRDRVRTEAFF
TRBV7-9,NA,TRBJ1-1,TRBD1,TGTGCCAGCAGCTTTCGGACAGGGGAGGACACTGAAGCTTTCTTT,CASSFRTGEDTEAFF
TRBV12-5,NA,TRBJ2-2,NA,TGTGCTAGTGGTTTGGTAACAGGGAACACCGGGGAGCTGTTTTTT,CASGLVTGNTGELFF
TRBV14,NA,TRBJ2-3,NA,TGTGCCAGCAGCCAAGATTTTACAGGCTTCACAGATACGCAGTATTTT,CASSQDFTGFTDTQYF
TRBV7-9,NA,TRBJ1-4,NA,TGTGCCAGCAGCGAACCAGAGGGACTCGCAACTAATGAAAAACTGTTTTTT,CASSEPEGLATNEKLFF
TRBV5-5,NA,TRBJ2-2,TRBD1,TGTGCCAGCAGCCGGACAGGATCGAACACCGGGGAGCTGTTTTTT,CASSRTGSNTGELFF
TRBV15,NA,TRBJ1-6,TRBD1,TGTGCCACCAGCACACATGGAGGGGGCGATTCACCCCTCCACTTT,CATSTHGGGDSPLHF
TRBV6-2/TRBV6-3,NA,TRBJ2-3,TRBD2,TGTGCCAGCAGTTCGACAGCGGGGAGGGGCACAGATACGCAGTATTTT,CASSSTAGRGTDTQYF
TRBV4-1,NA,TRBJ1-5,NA,TGCGCCAGCAGCCAGAACGGGGGGTTTGGTCAGCCCCAGCATTTT,CASSQNGGFGQPQHF
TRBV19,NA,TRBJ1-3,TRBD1,TGTGCCAGTAGCCGGGGGGACAGGGGAGAAGACGGAAACACCATATATTTT,CASSRGDRGEDGNTIYF
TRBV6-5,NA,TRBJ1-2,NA,TGTGCCAGCAGTCCCTCCGAGGGTGGTGGCTACACCTTC,CASSPSEGGGYTF
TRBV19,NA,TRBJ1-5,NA,TGTGCCAGTAGTATCTCGGTGAGCAATCAGCCCCAGCATTTT,CASSISVSNQPQHF
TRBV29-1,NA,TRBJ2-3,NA,TGCAGCGTTGAAGATAAGAGCTCAGATACGCAGTATTTT,CSVEDKSSDTQYF
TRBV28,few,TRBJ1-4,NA,TGTGCCAGCAGACGGACATCTTTTGAAGAAAAACTGTTTTTT,CASRRTSFEEKLFF
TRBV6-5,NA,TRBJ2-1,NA,TGTGCCAGCAGTTATGGAGGGAATTTGAATGAGCAGTTCTTC,CASSYGGNLNEQFF
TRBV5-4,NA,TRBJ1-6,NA,TGTGCCAGCAGCTTGTCCAGCGGACGCCTCAGCTCCTATAATTCACCCCTCCACTTT,CASSLSSGRLSSYNSPLHF